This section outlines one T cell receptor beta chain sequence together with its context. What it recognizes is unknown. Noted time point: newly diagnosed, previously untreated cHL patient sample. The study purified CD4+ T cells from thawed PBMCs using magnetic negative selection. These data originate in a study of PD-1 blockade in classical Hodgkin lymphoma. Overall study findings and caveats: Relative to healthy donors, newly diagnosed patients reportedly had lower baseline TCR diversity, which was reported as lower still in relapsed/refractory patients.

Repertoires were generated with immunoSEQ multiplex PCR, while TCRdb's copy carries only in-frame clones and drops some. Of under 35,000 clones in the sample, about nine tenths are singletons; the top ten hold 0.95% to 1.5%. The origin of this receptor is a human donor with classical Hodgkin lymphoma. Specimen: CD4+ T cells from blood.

The CDR3 nucleotides read TGCGCCAGCAGCTTGGGTACAGGGGAGTCTGGAAACACCATATATTTT. It specifies CASSLGTGESGNTIYF. The gene calls are TRBV5-1 and TRBJ1-3, with TRBD1 matching over 7 bases. The CDR3 totals 16 residues. V was pared by 0 bases and J by 1 base, with 4 bases of the junction left unmatched. Germline lookup yields CDR1 SGHRS and CDR2 YFSETQ. The full variable domain, in which reference TRBV5-1 and TRBJ1-3 provide the parts outside the CDR3, is KAGVTQTPRYLIKTRGQQVTLSCSPISGHRSVSWYQQTPGQGLQFLFEYFSETQRNKGNFPGRFSGRQFSNSRSEMNVSTLELGDSALYLCASSLGTGESGNTIYFGEGSWLTVV.